A selection of T cell receptor beta chains follows, all from one sample in a study of T cells in tuberculosis. Clones were read by immunoSEQ multiplex PCR, and TCRdb kept only the in-frame ones, dropping some. Of over 30,000 clones listed, 70% to 90% were seen once; the top ten hold about 5.2%. The specimen was PBMCs, collected at tuberculosis diagnosis. These receptors were taken from an adult with tuberculosis. Each CDR3 is given with its conserved first and last residue. Clone size appears in some rows only: once, few, many, or a class for an expanded clone.

clone_size: -; cdr3_length: 12; v_call: TRBV5-6; cdr3_aa: CASSWDRDGYTF
clone_size: once; cdr3_length: 17; v_call: TRBV18; cdr3_aa: CASSPGASGSSTDTQYF
clone_size: -; cdr3_length: 14; v_call: TRBV9; cdr3_aa: CASSVAGPYNEQFF
clone_size: -; cdr3_length: 14; v_call: TRBV5-4; cdr3_aa: CASSSWDSSYEQYF
clone_size: -; cdr3_length: 16; v_call: TRBV5-1; cdr3_aa: CASSPRLAGSTDTQYF
clone_size: -; cdr3_length: 18; v_call: TRBV9; cdr3_aa: CASGLGVGGGRNTGELFF
clone_size: -; cdr3_length: 13; v_call: TRBV6-1; cdr3_aa: CASSETEDYEQYF
clone_size: -; cdr3_length: 14; v_call: TRBV10-3; cdr3_aa: CAISWDRSNEKLFF
clone_size: -; cdr3_length: 14; v_call: TRBV27; cdr3_aa: CASSYSGSFSEQFF
clone_size: few; cdr3_length: 13; v_call: TRBV11-2; cdr3_aa: CASSPSGVNIQYF
clone_size: -; cdr3_length: 14; v_call: TRBV19; cdr3_aa: CASSILDSLRAQYF
clone_size: -; cdr3_length: 12; v_call: TRBV6-5; cdr3_aa: CASYSSYNEQFF
clone_size: once; cdr3_length: 14; v_call: TRBV15; cdr3_aa: CATSRDRANTEAFF
clone_size: -; cdr3_length: 15; v_call: TRBV4-1; cdr3_aa: CASSQDGTLPFGYTF
clone_size: -; cdr3_length: 12; v_call: TRBV30; cdr3_aa: CAWSTGVTEAFF
clone_size: -; cdr3_length: 14; v_call: TRBV11-3; cdr3_aa: CASSLYGVGNEQFF
clone_size: -; cdr3_length: 13; v_call: TRBV19; cdr3_aa: CASKGPIRHEQFF